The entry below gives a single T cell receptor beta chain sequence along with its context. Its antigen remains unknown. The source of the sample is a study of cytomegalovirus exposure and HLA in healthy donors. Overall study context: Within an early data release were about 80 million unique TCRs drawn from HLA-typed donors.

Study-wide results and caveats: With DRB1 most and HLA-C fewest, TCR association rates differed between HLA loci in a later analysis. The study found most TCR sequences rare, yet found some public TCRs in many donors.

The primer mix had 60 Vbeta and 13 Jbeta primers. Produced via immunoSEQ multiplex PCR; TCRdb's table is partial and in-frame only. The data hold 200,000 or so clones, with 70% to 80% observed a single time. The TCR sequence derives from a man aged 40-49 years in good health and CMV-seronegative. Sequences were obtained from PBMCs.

The chain's CDR3 is CATSGVSGQPYNSPLHF. CDR3 nucleotide sequence: TGTGCCACCAGCGGTGTGTCGGGACAGCCATATAATTCACCCCTCCACTTT. This chain joins TRBV15 and TRBJ1-6; 7 bases line up with TRBD1. The CDR3 covers 17 residues. V gave up 5 bases and J gave up 4 bases; unmatched junction bases: 11. The germline gives CDR1 LNHNV, CDR2 YYDKDF (reference sequence).